This entry lists 9 T cell receptor beta chains sequenced from one sample in a study of T-cell memory formation after mild COVID-19. TCRdb used MiXCR to reprocess the 5' RACE reads, holding one entry per CDR3 protein. The sample has 120,000 or so distinct CDR3 sequences, about 5.9% seen once. Specimen: PBMCs or a T cell subset sorted from them (not recorded which). These receptors all come from an adult woman who had mild COVID-19 (a few samples of this study predate the infection). Cell type and time point are not known.

This clonotype occurred many times. The J gene is TRBJ2-5, the V gene TRBV29-1; TRBD1 matches at 9 bases. The CDR3 totals 17 residues. Germline V gene lookup returns CDR1 SQVTM and CDR2 ANQGSEA. The ends lost 4 bases at V and 5 bases at J; junction bases unmatched: 17. CDR3: CSVGRSLRDRVWETQYF. The CDR3 DNA reads as TGCAGCGTTGGGAGAAGTCTCCGGGACAGGGTCTGGGAGACCCAGTACTTC.

The sample holds a few counts of this clonotype. The gene calls are TRBV12-3 or TRBV12-4 and TRBJ1-5, with D possibly matching TRBD1 (6 bases). Trimming removed 4 bases from V and 3 bases from J, with 13 bases in between. The CDR3 runs 15 residues. CDR3 sequence reads: CASSSGQTLNQPQHF. The CDR3 DNA follows: TGTGCCAGCAGTTCCGGACAGACCCTCAATCAGCCCCAGCATTTT.

This CDR3 is CASSTGQGKKGDTGELFF. DNA of the CDR3: TGCGCCAGCAGCACGGGACAGGGCAAAAAGGGAGACACCGGGGAGCTGTTTTTT. The chain recombines TRBV5-1 with TRBJ2-2; 9 nucleotides agree with TRBD1. The CDR3 runs to 18 residues. Losses at the gene ends were 4 bases for V and 3 bases for J; bases not matched to a gene: 13. CDR1 SGHRS and CDR2 YFSETQ come from the germline V gene.

This clonotype has ten or more counts. V gene TRBV29-1 combines with J gene TRBJ1-1, with D uncertain. Germline CDR1 SQVTM, CDR2 ANQGSEA. The CDR3 is made up of 13 amino acids. V was trimmed by 3 bases and J by 0 bases, leaving 8 bases between them. CDR3: CSVELDLNTEAFF. CDR3 coding DNA: TGCAGCGTTGAGCTCGACCTGAACACTGAAGCTTTCTTT.

This clonotype was seen a handful of times. The junction differs from germline at one of its ends, possibly a read error. The genes are TRBV12-3 or TRBV12-4 and TRBJ1-1, with TRBD1 matching 7 bases. The CDR3 sequence is 12 residues long. As DNA, the CDR3 is TGTGCCAGCAGGTATCGACAGGGTGATGCTTCCTTT. It is translated as CASRYRQGDASF.

A few counts support this clonotype. J is TRBJ2-3 and V is TRBV20-1; TRBD2 aligns across 7 bases. The CDR3 sequence is 15 residues long. V was pared by 5 bases and J by 2 bases, with 10 bases of the junction left unmatched. Germline V CDR1 and CDR2: DFQATT, SNEGSKA (reference sequence). CDR3 sequence: CSAQRRSGATDTQYF. CDR3 sequence (DNA): TGCAGTGCTCAGCGGCGGAGCGGGGCCACAGATACGCAGTATTTT.

This clonotype has more than one count but fewer than ten. This chain joins TRBV12-3 or TRBV12-4 and TRBJ1-1; D gene uncertain. Trimming stripped 4 bases from V and 11 bases from J, with 11 bases between. The CDR3 runs 11 residues. CDR3 nucleotides: TGTGCCAGCAGTTATCTGGATAGGGCTTTCTTT. Residues: CASSYLDRAFF.

The chain uses TRBV7-6 and TRBJ2-5; TRBD2 agrees at 7 bases. The CDR3 loop spans 14 amino acids. Germline trimming cut 1 base from V and 7 bases from J; bases unmatched to any gene: 6. Germline CDR1 SGHVS, CDR2 FNYEAQ. DNA for the CDR3: TGTGCCAGCAGCTTAGGGGGGGGTACCTGGACCCAGTACTTC. This sequence encodes CASSLGGGTWTQYF.

This clonotype was found a few times. This chain joins TRBV2 and TRBJ2-7, with a tentative D call TRBD2 (6 bases). The germline V and J ends were trimmed by 9 bases and 0 bases, with 12 bases remaining between them. Germline CDR1 SNHLY, CDR2 FYNNEI. The CDR3 covers 13 residues. The CDR3 reads CASLFGGSYEQYF. For the CDR3, the DNA is TGTGCCAGTCTCTTCGGGGGCTCCTACGAGCAGTACTTC.